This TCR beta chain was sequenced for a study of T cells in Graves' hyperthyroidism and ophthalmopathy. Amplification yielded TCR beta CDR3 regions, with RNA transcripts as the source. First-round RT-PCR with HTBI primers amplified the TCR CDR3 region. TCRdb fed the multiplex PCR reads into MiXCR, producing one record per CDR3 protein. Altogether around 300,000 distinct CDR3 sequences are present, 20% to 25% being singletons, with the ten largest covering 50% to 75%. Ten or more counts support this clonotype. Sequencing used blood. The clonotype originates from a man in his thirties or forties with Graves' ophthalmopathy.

The CDR3: CASAATNTGELFF. In nucleotides, the CDR3 is TGTGCCAGCGCAGCTACGAACACCGGGGAGCTGTTTTTT. The rearrangement links TRBV2 to TRBJ2-2; no firm D call. Germline values: CDR1 SNHLY, CDR2 FYNNEI. The CDR3 is 13 amino acids. Trimming pared 8 bases from V and 0 bases from J, leaving 7 bases between.